These T cell receptor beta chains were read from a single sample in a study of blood T cells in healthy people across ages. One entry per CDR3 protein, called by TCRdb with MiXCR from the 5' RACE reads. The sample consists of about 830,000 distinct CDR3 sequences, 58% of them appearing once. The sequenced sample consisted of blood. The receptor set was obtained from a man aged 25-40 years in good health. Both conserved end residues are part of each CDR3. A D gene is named only where the DNA matches it firmly. Clone sizes are given selectively: once, few, many, or a class where the clone is expanded.

cdr3_nt | cdr3_aa | clone_size | v_call | d_call | j_call | cdr3_length
TGTGCCAGCACCACGGGGGGGGTAGGCACTGAAGCTTTCTTT | CASTTGGVGTEAFF | - | TRBV6-1 | - | TRBJ1-1 | 14
TGTGCCAGCAGCTTAGCGCCCCCCTTCCTCAGGAGCATTCAGTACTTC | CASSLAPPFLRSIQYF | few | TRBV7-2 | - | TRBJ2-4 | 16
TGTGCCAGCAGCCTATCGTCATCGGGGGGAGGCTACACCTTC | CASSLSSSGGGYTF | - | TRBV12-3/TRBV12-4 | - | TRBJ1-2 | 14
TGTGCTAGCAGCTCCAGCCGCGGGCGGGTGAATTACAATGAGCAGTTCTTC | CASSSSRGRVNYNEQFF | - | TRBV7-7 | - | TRBJ2-1 | 17
TGCGCCAGCAGCCATCCGGGACAGGGAAACTATGGCTACACCTTC | CASSHPGQGNYGYTF | few | TRBV4-3 | TRBD1 | TRBJ1-2 | 15
TGCGCCAGCAGCCGCCGCCTCGTACCGGGACAGGAAACCTACGAGCAGTACTTC | CASSRRLVPGQETYEQYF | - | TRBV4-1 | TRBD1 | TRBJ2-7 | 18
TGTGCCAGCGGGATTAATAGCAATCAGCCCCAGCATTTT | CASGINSNQPQHF | - | TRBV6-1 | - | TRBJ1-5 | 13
TGTGCCAGCAGTTGCGTGCGAGCAGGGCACTATGAGCAGTTCTTC | CASSCVRAGHYEQFF | - | TRBV28 | - | TRBJ2-1 | 15
TGTGCCAGTACTGATGACGGTGGGACCCAGTACTTC | CASTDDGGTQYF | - | TRBV11-2 | - | TRBJ2-5 | 12
TGTGCCAGCAGTTCCGTTACCGGGGGGGAGCAGTTCTTC | CASSSVTGGEQFF | - | TRBV27 | TRBD2 | TRBJ2-1 | 13
TGCAGTGCTAGAGATCCGGGGGGAGAAGGCTACACCTTC | CSARDPGGEGYTF | - | TRBV20-1 | - | TRBJ1-2 | 13
TGTGCCAGTGGGACTAGCCGATCCGAGCAGTACTTC | CASGTSRSEQYF | few | TRBV6-2/TRBV6-3 | TRBD2 | TRBJ2-7 | 12
TGTGCCACCAGCAGAGGAATCGGGCCTAGGTCTGGCTACACCTTC | CATSRGIGPRSGYTF | - | TRBV15 | - | TRBJ1-2 | 15
TGTGCCACCCTCGGCGATGGGGTCCCCTATGGCTACACCTTC | CATLGDGVPYGYTF | - | TRBV3-1 | - | TRBJ1-2 | 14
TGCAGCGTCCGAGTCGGACACAACACCTACGAGCAGTACTTC | CSVRVGHNTYEQYF | - | TRBV29-1 | - | TRBJ2-7 | 14
TGTGCCTGCGCCGGCCGCGTGGGACTAGCCTCTTACGAGCAGTACTTC | CACAGRVGLASYEQYF | - | TRBV30 | TRBD2 | TRBJ2-7 | 16
TGTGCCAGCAGTGAAGCTCGAACCCAGTATTTT | CASSEARTQYF | - | TRBV2 | - | TRBJ2-3 | 11
TGTGCCAGCAGCTTATCCGGGACAGGGGGAGAAGAAAAACTGTTTTTT | CASSLSGTGGEEKLFF | few | TRBV7-2 | TRBD1 | TRBJ1-4 | 16
TGTGCCAGCAGCCCGAGGACTAGCCCTTCTAAAGAGACCCAGTACTTC | CASSPRTSPSKETQYF | few | TRBV4-2 | TRBD2 | TRBJ2-5 | 16
TGCAGCGTTAAAAGGGCGGGGACCGGGGAGCTGTTTTTT | CSVKRAGTGELFF | - | TRBV29-1 | - | TRBJ2-2 | 13
TGTGCCAGCAGTGACTCGACGGGGGCCAAGGCTTTCTTT | CASSDSTGAKAFF | - | TRBV6-2/TRBV6-3 | - | TRBJ1-1 | 13
TGTGCCAGCAGCCGGATACCCACGAGGGCGGGGGAGACCCAGTACTTC | CASSRIPTRAGETQYF | - | TRBV4-2 | - | TRBJ2-5 | 16
TGTGCCAGCAGCTACCTTACAGGGGGTGGAGAGACCCAGTACTTC | CASSYLTGGGETQYF | few | TRBV7-9 | TRBD1 | TRBJ2-5 | 15
TGTGCCGGCAGCCCGGGACTAGCGGGGGAGGGTACGCAGTATTTT | CAGSPGLAGEGTQYF | - | TRBV7-2 | TRBD2 | TRBJ2-3 | 15
TGTGCCAGCGCCACCCGGGGCTCCCTGGACGAGCAGTACTTC | CASATRGSLDEQYF | once | TRBV27 | - | TRBJ2-7 | 14
TGTGCCAGCAGCCCTGGACTAGTTAGGTCCTACAATGAGCAGTTCTTC | CASSPGLVRSYNEQFF | - | TRBV3-1 | TRBD2 | TRBJ2-1 | 16
TGTGCCAGCAGTTACCGAGCGGGAGATACGCAGTATTTT | CASSYRAGDTQYF | - | TRBV6-2/TRBV6-3 | - | TRBJ2-3 | 13
TGTGCCAGCAGAGGGGGACTAGCGGGGGAGAATGAGCAGTTCTTC | CASRGGLAGENEQFF | - | TRBV28 | TRBD2 | TRBJ2-1 | 15
TGCGCCAGCAGCGTTAGCGGGGCCCAATATGAGCAGTTCTTC | CASSVSGAQYEQFF | - | TRBV5-1 | TRBD2 | TRBJ2-1 | 14
TGTGCCTGGAGTTCCGGATTTGGGTACGAGCAGTACTTC | CAWSSGFGYEQYF | - | TRBV30 | - | TRBJ2-7 | 13
TGCGCCAGCAGCCAAGATGGCCTCCCCTCTTCTGGGGCCAACGTCCTGACTTTC | CASSQDGLPSSGANVLTF | - | TRBV4-1 | - | TRBJ2-6 | 18
TGTGCCACCAGCAGAGATTCACCGGGGGGTAACTATGGCTACACCTTC | CATSRDSPGGNYGYTF | - | TRBV15 | - | TRBJ1-2 | 16
TGTGCCAGCATCAGGGGTGGCACCACTGAAGCTTTCTTT | CASIRGGTTEAFF | once | TRBV7-2 | - | TRBJ1-1 | 13
TGTGCCAGCAGCGCACCCTCAGAGGTAGCTTTGGCCCAGCATTTT | CASSAPSEVALAQHF | - | TRBV7-3 | - | TRBJ1-5 | 15
TGCGCCAGCAGCTGGGACAAGACCTACGAGCAGTACTTC | CASSWDKTYEQYF | few | TRBV5-1 | - | TRBJ2-7 | 13
TGTGCCAGCAGCTTACAGACCCTTGGACAGGCCTCTTCCTACGAGCAGTACTTC | CASSLQTLGQASSYEQYF | - | TRBV7-6 | TRBD1 | TRBJ2-7 | 18
TGTGCCAGCAGCCAACGTACGCAGTATTTT | CASSQRTQYF | - | TRBV3-1 | - | TRBJ2-3 | 10
TGTGCCAGCAGTTCACCCGAGAAAGCGGCATACAATGAGCAGTTCTTC | CASSSPEKAAYNEQFF | - | TRBV27 | - | TRBJ2-1 | 16
TGTGCCACCAGCAGGCCGGAGGGGGGGTCCCGCTCTTATGAAAAACTGTTTTTT | CATSRPEGGSRSYEKLFF | few | TRBV15 | - | TRBJ1-4 | 18
TGCAGTGCTAGGCCTAGCGGGGGAGGATTTGGTGAGCAGTACTTC | CSARPSGGGFGEQYF | once | TRBV20-1 | TRBD2 | TRBJ2-7 | 15
TGTGCCAGCAGCCAAGGGGCAGGGGGCCTCTCCACCTTC | CASSQGAGGLSTF | - | TRBV3-1 | TRBD1 | TRBJ1-2 | 13
TGTGCCAGCAGCCCGCCCTGGACAGGGCCCAGGTGGTACAATGAGCAGTTCTTC | CASSPPWTGPRWYNEQFF | - | TRBV7-9 | TRBD1 | TRBJ2-1 | 18
TGTGCCAGCAGTTTTACAGGGGTCGGGAACACTGAAGCTTTCTTT | CASSFTGVGNTEAFF | few | TRBV7-2 | TRBD1 | TRBJ1-1 | 15
TGCAGTGCTATTTCAGGGGGCCGCCTCTCCTACGAGCAGTACTTC | CSAISGGRLSYEQYF | - | TRBV20-1 | TRBD1 | TRBJ2-7 | 15
TGTGCCAGCAGCTTATTAGGGCCGAACAATGAGCAGTTCTTC | CASSLLGPNNEQFF | - | TRBV7-2 | - | TRBJ2-1 | 14
TGTGCCACCAGCAGAGATACTTTTGCGGGAGTGGTCACAGATACGCAGTATTTT | CATSRDTFAGVVTDTQYF | - | TRBV15 | TRBD2 | TRBJ2-3 | 18
TGTGCCAGCCGCCACTTATCTTTGGGACAGGGCTCTGGGGCCAACGTCCTGACTTTC | CASRHLSLGQGSGANVLTF | - | TRBV27 | TRBD1 | TRBJ2-6 | 19
TGTGCCAGCACCCTACGAGGGGGGGATTATGATGGCTACACCTTC | CASTLRGGDYDGYTF | - | TRBV7-2 | - | TRBJ1-2 | 15
TGTGCCAGCAGTTTATGGCTAGTGGGCGAGCAGTACTTC | CASSLWLVGEQYF | - | TRBV12-3/TRBV12-4 | - | TRBJ2-7 | 13
TGCGCCAGCAGCTTGCAGGGTCCCGAGCAGTACTTC | CASSLQGPEQYF | - | TRBV5-1 | - | TRBJ2-7 | 12
TGTGCCAGCTCAGGCACAGACAGGGCCTACGAGCAGTACTTC | CASSGTDRAYEQYF | few | TRBV18 | TRBD1 | TRBJ2-7 | 14